The 9 T cell receptor beta chains below all came from one sample that was sequenced in a study of CD8 T cells in ankylosing spondylitis. TCRdb reprocessed the 5' RACE reads via MiXCR and lists one record per CDR3 protein. The repertoire holds approximately 100,000 distinct CDR3 sequences, 20% to 30% seen once, with about 12% in the top ten. Sequenced sample: synovial fluid, either unsorted or a sorted T cell fraction (not recorded which). These receptors came from a male donor with ankylosing spondylitis.

In this sample, this clonotype turned up a few times. The chain carries TRBV7-2 and TRBJ2-7, with D maybe TRBD1 (5 bases). Germline assignment: CDR1 SGHTA and CDR2 FQGNSA. This CDR3 has 13 residues. V was shortened by 5 bases and J by 3 bases, with 11 bases between the two germline ends. The CDR3 protein is CASSQQQGYEQYF. CDR3 DNA: TGTGCCAGCAGCCAACAGCAGGGCTACGAGCAGTACTTC.

This clonotype was counted a few times. V usage is TRBV5-6 and J usage is TRBJ1-5; no definite D call. This CDR3 is built from 12 residues. The V gene lost 3 bases and the J gene lost 6 bases, with 7 bases spanning the gap. Per the germline V gene, CDR1 is SGHDT and CDR2 is YYEEEE. CDR3 nucleotide sequence: TGTGCCAGCAGCTCTTGGGGTCAGCCCCAGCATTTT. This sequence encodes CASSSWGQPQHF.

V gene TRBV30 combines with J gene TRBJ2-7; 8 bases map to TRBD1. The germline CDR1 and CDR2 sequences are GTSNPN and SVGIG (reference sequence). The CDR3 sequence is 14 residues long. Trimming cost V 2 bases and J 2 bases; bases outside gene matches: 5. This chain's CDR3 is CAWSQQGVTYEQYF. The CDR3 DNA reads TGTGCCTGGAGTCAACAGGGGGTAACCTACGAGCAGTACTTC. Full variable domain (outside the CDR3, taken from reference TRBV30 and TRBJ2-7): SQTIHQWPATLVQPVGSPLSLECTVEGTSNPNLYWYRQAAGRGLQLLFYSVGIGQISSEVPQNLSASRPQDRQFILSSKKLLLSDSGFYLCAWSQQGVTYEQYFGPGTRLTVT.

This clonotype was recorded a few times. The V and J genes are TRBV13 and TRBJ1-2; 7 nucleotides line up with TRBD1. Germline V lookup: CDR1 PRHDT, CDR2 FYEKMQ (reference sequence). Unmatched junction bases numbered 24, after V lost 5 bases and J lost 6 bases. This CDR3 has 19 residues. CDR3 sequence (DNA): TGTGCCAGCAGCATACGACCCGCCTGGACAGGTAAAACTCCAGATGGCTACACCTTC. Translation: CASSIRPAWTGKTPDGYTF.

This clonotype was seen only a few times. V and J are TRBV18 and TRBJ1-4; no clear D gene. V lost 8 bases to trimming and J lost 8 bases, with 15 bases between them. This CDR3 spans 13 amino acids. CDR1 is KGHSH, CDR2 LQKENI, per germline. The chain's CDR3 is CASARAHGEKLFF. The CDR3 DNA follows: TGTGCCAGCGCGCGAGCTCACGGAGAAAAACTGTTTTTT.

This sequence joins TRBV20-1 and TRBJ2-3; D perhaps matches TRBD2 (6 bases). V gave up 4 bases and J gave up 3 bases, with 17 bases separating them. Germline loops: CDR1 DFQATT, CDR2 SNEGSKA (reference sequence). CDR3 length: 15 amino acids. DNA for the CDR3: TGCAGTGCTAAGTATGTCGGGAGTTGGACAGATACGCAGTATTTT. As protein: CSAKYVGSWTDTQYF.

This clonotype was picked up a small number of times. The chain combines TRBV18 with TRBJ1-5; D call uncertain. Trimming left V 6 bases short and J 4 bases short, with 10 bases between. This CDR3 region has 13 residues. Germline V lookup: CDR1 KGHSH, CDR2 LQKENI. The CDR3 loop is CASSPDENQPQHF. The CDR3 nucleotides read TGTGCCAGCTCCCCAGACGAAAATCAGCCCCAGCATTTT.

V and J are TRBV3-1 and TRBJ2-1, with D unresolved. CDR3 size: 11 residues. CDR1 is LGHDT, CDR2 YNNKEL, per germline (reference sequence). The V gene lost 8 bases and the J gene lost 4 bases, with 6 bases spanning the gap. The CDR3 region is CASAIYNEQFF. The CDR3 nucleotides read TGTGCCAGCGCAATTTACAATGAGCAGTTCTTC.

This chain links TRBV5-1 with TRBJ2-1, with D perhaps matching TRBD1 or TRBD2 (6 bases each). In germline, CDR1 is SGHRS, CDR2 YFSETQ. This CDR3 is 14 amino acids long. V dropped 2 bases and J dropped 10 bases, with 16 bases sitting between them. The CDR3 bases are TGCGCCAGCAGCTTACGGGAACAGGGAGGCGAGCAGTTCTTC. Translating gives CASSLREQGGEQFF.